This entry lists 20 T cell receptor beta chains sequenced from one sample in a study of blood T cell repertoires in COVID-19. Assay used: immunoSEQ multiplex PCR; TCRdb lists only in-frame clones, some missing. The data hold tens of thousands of clones, with 87% observed a single time. Material: peripheral blood. The receptors derive from a man of 80 years or more in a cohort sampled during active COVID-19.

This clone occurred a few times. V and J are TRBV5-1 and TRBJ2-7, with 9 bases lining up with TRBD2. Looked up from germline, CDR1 is SGHRS and CDR2 is YFSETQ. J gave up 0 bases and V 0 bases, and 1 base lay outside the gene matches. The CDR3 is 15 residues long. CDR3 sequence: CASSLVSGSSYEQYF. The CDR3 nucleotides are TGCGCCAGCAGCTTGGTTAGCGGGAGCTCCTACGAGCAGTACTTC. The complete variable domain, with remaining parts taken from reference TRBV5-1 and TRBJ2-7, reads KAGVTQTPRYLIKTRGQQVTLSCSPISGHRSVSWYQQTPGQGLQFLFEYFSETQRNKGNFPGRFSGRQFSNSRSEMNVSTLELGDSALYLCASSLVSGSSYEQYFGPGTRLTVT.

This clone was counted once. This chain's CDR3 is CASSQGEGYNQPQHF. In DNA, the CDR3 is TGCGCCAGCAGCCAAGGGGAGGGATACAATCAGCCCCAGCATTTT. The chain carries TRBV4-1 and TRBJ1-5; D not resolved. The V and J ends lost 1 base and 3 bases respectively, with 10 bases between them. Germline loops: CDR1 MGHRA, CDR2 YSYEKL. This CDR3 comprises 15 residues.

This clone was seen more than once but under ten times. J is TRBJ2-7 and V is TRBV12-5; perhaps TRBD2 as D (5 bases). CDR3 length: 12 residues. Germline V gives CDR1 LGHNT, CDR2 FRNRAP. With 7 bases removed from V and 5 bases from J, the gap between germline ends came to 12 bases. This CDR3 reads CASAPPGDEQYF. As DNA, the CDR3 is TGTGCTAGTGCTCCCCCCGGGGACGAGCAGTACTTC.

The chain is built from TRBV11-2 and TRBJ1-2; TRBD1 matches at 9 bases. This CDR3 is 16 amino acids long. From germline, CDR1 is SGHAT and CDR2 FQNNGV. With 1 base clipped from V and 13 bases from J, the junction kept 16 bases outside the gene matches. The CDR3 sequence is CASSLAVTGTGFTGTF. CDR3 DNA sequence: TGTGCCAGCAGCTTAGCGGTTACCGGGACAGGGTTTACAGGCACCTTC.

This clone was picked up a small number of times. The genes are TRBV6-6 and TRBJ1-1; D gene unclear. CDR3 length: 14 amino acids. In germline, CDR1 is MNHNY, CDR2 SVGAGI (reference sequence). V lost 2 bases and J 4 bases, leaving 11 bases between the germline ends. Written as DNA, the CDR3 is TGTGCCAGCAGTTACCCTGAGGTAGGCACTGAAGCTTTCTTT. This sequence encodes CASSYPEVGTEAFF.

This clone was seen just once. The rearrangement links TRBV30 to TRBJ2-2, with TRBD1 identical over 8 bases. Germline-derived CDR1 and CDR2 are GTSNPN and SVGIG (reference sequence). V gave up 4 bases and J gave up 5 bases; unmatched junction bases: 6. CDR3 length: 14 amino acids. The chain's CDR3 is CAWNQGAPTGELFF. CDR3 DNA: TGTGCCTGGAACCAGGGGGCGCCTACCGGGGAGCTGTTTTTT.

This clone was seen more than once but under ten times. The J gene is TRBJ2-2, the V gene TRBV4-1; D unclear. The CDR3 covers 14 residues. The germline V and J ends were trimmed by 0 bases and 5 bases, with 7 bases remaining between them. Germline values: CDR1 MGHRA, CDR2 YSYEKL. CDR3 loop: CASSQDSRTGELFF. DNA for the CDR3: TGCGCCAGCAGCCAAGATTCACGGACCGGGGAGCTGTTTTTT.

This clone was counted only a few times. This chain links TRBV9 with TRBJ1-6, with a tentative D call TRBD1 (5 bases). Germline V gives CDR1 SGDLS, CDR2 YYNGEE. V lost 5 bases and J lost 1, with 13 bases in between. The CDR3 extends over 16 amino acids. The CDR3, as DNA: TGTGCCAGCAGGTCGGGGGACCGATCCTATAATTCACCCCTCCACTTT. Translating it yields CASRSGDRSYNSPLHF.

The chain employs TRBV4-1 and TRBJ1-1; 7 bases fit TRBD1. The J segment lost 1 base and the V segment lost 4 bases, leaving 6 bases of the junction unmatched. The CDR3 runs to 15 residues. CDR1 is MGHRA, CDR2 YSYEKL, per germline. The CDR3 DNA reads TGCGCCAGCAGCCCTCCGGGACAGCCGAACACTGAAGCTTTCTTT. It translates to CASSPPGQPNTEAFF.

The gene calls are TRBV7-3 and TRBJ2-1; D might be TRBD2 (6 bases). This CDR3 is 16 amino acids long. The V and J ends lost 4 bases and 7 bases respectively, with 20 bases between them. The germline gives CDR1 SGHTA, CDR2 FQGTGA. The CDR3: CASSSPNWAGRNEQFF. DNA for the CDR3: TGTGCCAGCAGCTCCCCAAATTGGGCAGGGAGGAATGAGCAGTTCTTC.

The chain employs TRBV6-4 and TRBJ2-3; 10 bases line up with TRBD1. Germline CDR1 MRHNA, CDR2 SNTAGT. The CDR3 totals 15 residues. Germline trimming cut 6 bases from V and 3 bases from J; bases unmatched to any gene: 6. CDR3 in amino acids: CASSLTGGATDTQYF. The CDR3 DNA reads as TGTGCCAGCAGCCTGACAGGGGGCGCGACAGATACGCAGTATTTT.

The V and J genes are TRBV5-5 and TRBJ2-3, with D maybe TRBD1 (6 bases). Germline values: CDR1 SGHKS, CDR2 YYEKEE (reference sequence). CDR3 length equals 15 residues. V lost 0 bases to trimming and J lost 5 bases, with 13 bases between them. CDR3 residues: CASSLVRAGVDTQYF. The CDR3 DNA reads TGTGCCAGCAGCTTGGTTAGGGCAGGGGTAGATACGCAGTATTTT.

This clone was detected only a few times. This rearrangement joins TRBV19 to TRBJ2-7; maybe TRBD2 (5 bases). The germline gives CDR1 LNHDA, CDR2 SQIVND (reference sequence). V lost 3 bases and J lost 7, with 16 bases in between. The CDR3 length is 14 residues. The CDR3 loop is CASSIDYQSNEQYF. CDR3 in DNA: TGTGCCAGTAGTATTGACTACCAGTCGAATGAGCAGTACTTC.

The chain joins TRBV9 to TRBJ2-2; 9 bases are a match to TRBD1. V trimming: 4 bases; J trimming: 3 bases; junction bases outside the gene matches: 13. There are 18 residues in the CDR3. Germline CDR1 SGDLS, CDR2 YYNGEE. CDR3 in amino acids: CASSPQTGGPDHTGELFF. DNA of the CDR3: TGTGCCAGCAGCCCCCAAACAGGGGGCCCTGATCACACCGGGGAGCTGTTTTTT.

The V gene is TRBV30, the J gene TRBJ2-3, with D maybe TRBD1 (5 bases). V lost 2 bases and J 5 bases, leaving 14 bases between the germline ends. This CDR3 comprises 14 residues. The V gene's germline CDR1 is GTSNPN and CDR2 SVGIG (reference sequence). CDR3 protein: CAWSSQGLVDTQYF. For the CDR3, the DNA is TGTGCCTGGAGTTCCCAGGGATTGGTAGATACGCAGTATTTT.

This sequence joins TRBV7-3 and TRBJ2-2, with D maybe TRBD2 (6 bases). V was pared by 3 bases and J by 5 bases, with 13 bases between. The CDR3 loop spans 15 amino acids. Germline CDR1 and CDR2: SGHTA and FQGTGA. Here the CDR3 DNA reads TGTGCCAGCAGCTTCGGAGGGGAGCGAACCGGGGAGCTGTTTTTT. Amino acids: CASSFGGERTGELFF.

The chain uses TRBV9 and TRBJ2-3; the D gene is possibly TRBD1 (5 bases). The ends were cut back, 3 bases at V and 0 bases at J, with 8 bases in the middle. The CDR3 has 14 residues. CDR1 SGDLS and CDR2 YYNGEE come from the germline V gene. The CDR3 loop is CASSATGSTDTQYF. CDR3 nucleotide sequence: TGTGCCAGCAGCGCCACAGGTAGCACAGATACGCAGTATTTT.

The chain employs TRBV27 and TRBJ2-2; 16 bases are shared with TRBD2. CDR3 length: 17 residues. V lost 5 bases to trimming and J lost 8 bases; unmatched junction nucleotides: 8. The germline V gene encodes CDR1 MNHEY and CDR2 SMNVEV (reference sequence). DNA for the CDR3: TGTGCCAGCAGTCCCGGGGGACTAGCGGGGGGGCTGGGGGAGCTGTTTTTT. Its protein product is CASSPGGLAGGLGELFF.

V is TRBV6-5 and J is TRBJ2-3, with 9 bases fitting TRBD2. Germline CDR1 MNHEY, CDR2 SVGAGI. The V and J ends lost 5 bases and 4 bases, in that order; junction bases with no gene match: 7. CDR3 length: 15 residues. DNA of the CDR3: TGTGCCAGCAGTCCGCCGGGACTAGCTCCAGATACGCAGTATTTT. It yields the protein CASSPPGLAPDTQYF.

V is TRBV7-2 and J is TRBJ1-6; possibly TRBD1 for D (6 bases). Germline V lookup: CDR1 SGHTA, CDR2 FQGNSA. There are 15 residues in the CDR3. V was pared by 0 bases and J by 10 bases, with 13 bases between. CDR3 amino acids: CASSLATGRSSPLHF. The CDR3 nucleotides are TGTGCCAGCAGCTTAGCTACAGGGAGATCCTCACCCCTCCACTTT.